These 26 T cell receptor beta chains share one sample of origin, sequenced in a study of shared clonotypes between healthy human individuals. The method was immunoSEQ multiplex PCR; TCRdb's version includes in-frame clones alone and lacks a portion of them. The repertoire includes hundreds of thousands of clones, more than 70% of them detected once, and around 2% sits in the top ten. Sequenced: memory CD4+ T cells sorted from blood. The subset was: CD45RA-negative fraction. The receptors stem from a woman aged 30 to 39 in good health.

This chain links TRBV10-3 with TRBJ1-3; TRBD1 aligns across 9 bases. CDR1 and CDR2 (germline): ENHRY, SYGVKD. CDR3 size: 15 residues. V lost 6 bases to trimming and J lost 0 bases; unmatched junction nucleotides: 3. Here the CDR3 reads CAIRGQGLSGNTIYF. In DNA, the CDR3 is TGTGCCATCAGGGGACAGGGCCTCTCTGGAAACACCATATATTTT.

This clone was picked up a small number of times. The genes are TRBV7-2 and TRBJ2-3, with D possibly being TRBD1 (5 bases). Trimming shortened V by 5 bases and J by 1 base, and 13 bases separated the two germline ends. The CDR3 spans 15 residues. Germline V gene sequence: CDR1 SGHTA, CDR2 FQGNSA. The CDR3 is CASSATVLGTDTQYF. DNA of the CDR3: TGTGCCAGCAGCGCGACAGTACTTGGCACAGATACGCAGTATTTT.

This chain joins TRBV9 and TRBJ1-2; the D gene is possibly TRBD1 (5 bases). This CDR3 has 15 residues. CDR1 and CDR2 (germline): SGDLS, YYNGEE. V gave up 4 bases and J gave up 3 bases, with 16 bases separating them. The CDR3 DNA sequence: TGTGCCAGCAGCCCCCGAGGGGCCCCCGACTATGGCTACACCTTC. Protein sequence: CASSPRGAPDYGYTF.

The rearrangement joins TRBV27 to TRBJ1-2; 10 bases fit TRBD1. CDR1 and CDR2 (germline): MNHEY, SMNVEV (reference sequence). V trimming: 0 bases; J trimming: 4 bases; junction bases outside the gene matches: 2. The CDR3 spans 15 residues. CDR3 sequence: CASSLSGQGTYGYTF. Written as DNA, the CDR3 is TGTGCCAGCAGTTTATCGGGACAGGGGACCTATGGCTACACCTTC.

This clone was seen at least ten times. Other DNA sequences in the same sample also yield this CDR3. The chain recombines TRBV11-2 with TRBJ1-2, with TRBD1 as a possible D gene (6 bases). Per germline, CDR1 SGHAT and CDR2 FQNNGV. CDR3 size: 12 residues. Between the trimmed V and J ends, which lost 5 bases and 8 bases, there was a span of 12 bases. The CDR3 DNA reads TGTGCCAGCAGCCCCAACAGGGACGGCTACACCTTC. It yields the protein CASSPNRDGYTF.

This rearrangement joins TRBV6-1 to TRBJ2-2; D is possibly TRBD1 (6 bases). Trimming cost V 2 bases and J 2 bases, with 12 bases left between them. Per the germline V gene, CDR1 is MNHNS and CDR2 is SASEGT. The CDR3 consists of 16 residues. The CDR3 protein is CASSESRGQNTGELFF. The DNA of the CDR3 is TGTGCCAGCAGTGAATCCCGGGGACAAAACACCGGGGAGCTGTTTTTT.

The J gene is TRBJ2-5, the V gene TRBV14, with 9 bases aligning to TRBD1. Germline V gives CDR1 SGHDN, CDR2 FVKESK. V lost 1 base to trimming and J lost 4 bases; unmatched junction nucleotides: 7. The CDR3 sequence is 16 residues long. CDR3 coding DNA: TGTGCCAGCAGCCAAGGGACAGGGGTCGCGGGAGAGACCCAGTACTTC. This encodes CASSQGTGVAGETQYF.

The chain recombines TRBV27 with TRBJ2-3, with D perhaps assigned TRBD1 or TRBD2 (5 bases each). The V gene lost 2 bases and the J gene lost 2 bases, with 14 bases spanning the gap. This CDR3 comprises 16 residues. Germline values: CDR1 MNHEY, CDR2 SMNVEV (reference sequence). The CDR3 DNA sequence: TGTGCCAGCAGTTTAGGATGGGGGATTCCCACAGATACGCAGTATTTT. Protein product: CASSLGWGIPTDTQYF.

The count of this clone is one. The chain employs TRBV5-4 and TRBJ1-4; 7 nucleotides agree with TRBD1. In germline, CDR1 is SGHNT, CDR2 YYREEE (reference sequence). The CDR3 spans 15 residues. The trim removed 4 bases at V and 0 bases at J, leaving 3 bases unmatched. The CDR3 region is CASSPGTATNEKLFF. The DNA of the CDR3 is TGTGCCAGCAGCCCAGGGACAGCAACTAATGAAAAACTGTTTTTT.

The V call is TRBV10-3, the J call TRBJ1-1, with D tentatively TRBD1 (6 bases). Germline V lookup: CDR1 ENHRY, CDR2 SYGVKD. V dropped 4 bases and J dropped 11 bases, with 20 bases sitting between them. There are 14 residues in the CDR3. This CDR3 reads CAISGTAVGGSAFF. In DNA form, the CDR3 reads TGTGCCATCAGTGGGACAGCGGTGGGAGGGAGCGCTTTCTTT.

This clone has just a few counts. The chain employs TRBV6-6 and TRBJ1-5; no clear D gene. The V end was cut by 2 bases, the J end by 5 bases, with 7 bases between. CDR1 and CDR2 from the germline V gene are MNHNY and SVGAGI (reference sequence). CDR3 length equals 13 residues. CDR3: CASSYGPDQPQHF. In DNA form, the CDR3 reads TGTGCCAGCAGTTACGGCCCCGATCAGCCCCAGCATTTT.

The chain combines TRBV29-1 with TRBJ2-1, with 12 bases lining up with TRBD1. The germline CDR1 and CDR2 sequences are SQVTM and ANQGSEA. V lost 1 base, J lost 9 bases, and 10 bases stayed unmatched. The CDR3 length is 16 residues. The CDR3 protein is CSVEGYLGTGGLEQFF. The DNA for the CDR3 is TGCAGCGTTGAAGGATACCTCGGGACAGGGGGCCTTGAGCAGTTCTTC.

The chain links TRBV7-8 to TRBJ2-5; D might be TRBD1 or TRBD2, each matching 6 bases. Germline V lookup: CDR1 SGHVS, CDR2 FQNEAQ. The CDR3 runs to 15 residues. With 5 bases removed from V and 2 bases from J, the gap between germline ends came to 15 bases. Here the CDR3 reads CASSGGGSKQETQYF. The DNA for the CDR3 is TGTGCCAGCAGCGGAGGGGGGTCGAAACAAGAGACCCAGTACTTC.

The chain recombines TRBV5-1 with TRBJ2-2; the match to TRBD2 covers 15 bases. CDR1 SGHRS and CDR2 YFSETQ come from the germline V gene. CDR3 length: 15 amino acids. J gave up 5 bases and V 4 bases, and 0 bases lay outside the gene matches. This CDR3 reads CASSGTSGRTGELFF. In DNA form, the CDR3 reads TGCGCCAGCAGCGGGACTAGCGGGAGGACCGGGGAGCTGTTTTTT.

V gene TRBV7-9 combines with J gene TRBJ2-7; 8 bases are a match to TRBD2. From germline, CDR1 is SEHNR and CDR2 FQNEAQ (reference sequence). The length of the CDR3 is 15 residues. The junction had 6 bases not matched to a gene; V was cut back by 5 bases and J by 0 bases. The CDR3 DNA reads TGTGCCAGCAGCGAAACTAGCGGAGTCTCCTACGAGCAGTACTTC. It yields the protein CASSETSGVSYEQYF.

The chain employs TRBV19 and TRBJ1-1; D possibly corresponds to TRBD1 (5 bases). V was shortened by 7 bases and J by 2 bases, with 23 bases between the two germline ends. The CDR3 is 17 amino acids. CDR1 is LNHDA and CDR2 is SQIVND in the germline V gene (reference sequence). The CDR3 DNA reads TGTGCCAGTACTTCCCTTCCCCGGGACGGACATAACACTGAAGCTTTCTTT. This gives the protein CASTSLPRDGHNTEAFF.

CDR3 in amino acids: CASSQNALGTYEQYF. In nucleotides, the CDR3 is TGTGCCAGCAGTCAGAACGCGCTAGGGACCTACGAGCAGTACTTC. J is TRBJ2-7 and V is TRBV7-2; the D is unclear. Germline CDR1 SGHTA, CDR2 FQGNSA. CDR3 size: 15 residues. Between the trimmed V and J ends, which lost 6 bases and 2 bases, there was a span of 17 bases.

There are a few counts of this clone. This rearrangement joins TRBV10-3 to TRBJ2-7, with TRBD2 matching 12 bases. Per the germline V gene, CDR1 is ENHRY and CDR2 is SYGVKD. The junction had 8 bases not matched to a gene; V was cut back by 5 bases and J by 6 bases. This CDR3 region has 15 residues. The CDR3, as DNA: TGTGCCATCAGTCCGACTAGCGGGAGAGCTTTCGAGCAGTACTTC. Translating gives CAISPTSGRAFEQYF.

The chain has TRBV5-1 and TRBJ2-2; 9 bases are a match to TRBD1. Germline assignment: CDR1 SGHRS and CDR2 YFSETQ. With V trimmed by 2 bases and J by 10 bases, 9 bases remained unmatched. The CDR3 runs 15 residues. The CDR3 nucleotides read TGCGCCAGCAGCTTAGGGGACAGGGATTTGGTGGAGCTGTTTTTT. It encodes CASSLGDRDLVELFF. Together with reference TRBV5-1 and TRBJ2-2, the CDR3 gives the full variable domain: KAGVTQTPRYLIKTRGQQVTLSCSPISGHRSVSWYQQTPGQGLQFLFEYFSETQRNKGNFPGRFSGRQFSNSRSEMNVSTLELGDSALYLCASSLGDRDLVELFFGEGSRLTVL.

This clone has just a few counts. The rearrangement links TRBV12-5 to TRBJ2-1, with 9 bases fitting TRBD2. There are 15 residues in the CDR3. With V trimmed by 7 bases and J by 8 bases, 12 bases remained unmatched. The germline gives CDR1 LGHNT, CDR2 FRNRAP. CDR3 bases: TGTGCTAGTGCCGATCCTAGCGGGATGGTCGATGAGCAGTTCTTC. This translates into CASADPSGMVDEQFF.

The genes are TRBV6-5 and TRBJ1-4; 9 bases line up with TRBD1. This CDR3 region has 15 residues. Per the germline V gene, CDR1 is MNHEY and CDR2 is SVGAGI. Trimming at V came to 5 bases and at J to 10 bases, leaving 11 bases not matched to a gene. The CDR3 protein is CASSKSGQGFGKLFF. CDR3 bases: TGTGCCAGCAGTAAATCGGGACAGGGTTTCGGAAAACTGTTTTTT.

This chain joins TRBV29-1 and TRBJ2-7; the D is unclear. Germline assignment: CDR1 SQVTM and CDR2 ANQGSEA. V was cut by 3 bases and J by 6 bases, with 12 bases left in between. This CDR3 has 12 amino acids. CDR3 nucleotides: TGCAGCGTTGAGATCAGTGGAGCCGAGCAGTACTTC. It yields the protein CSVEISGAEQYF.

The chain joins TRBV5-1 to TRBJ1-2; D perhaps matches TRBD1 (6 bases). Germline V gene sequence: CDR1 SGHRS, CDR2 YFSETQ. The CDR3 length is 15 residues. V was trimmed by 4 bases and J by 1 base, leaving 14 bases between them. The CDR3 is CASSPNSGVNYGYTF. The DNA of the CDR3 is TGCGCCAGCAGCCCCAACTCAGGGGTTAACTATGGCTACACCTTC. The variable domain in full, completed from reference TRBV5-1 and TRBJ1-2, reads KAGVTQTPRYLIKTRGQQVTLSCSPISGHRSVSWYQQTPGQGLQFLFEYFSETQRNKGNFPGRFSGRQFSNSRSEMNVSTLELGDSALYLCASSPNSGVNYGYTFGSGTRLTVV.

DNA of the CDR3: TGTGCCAGTAGTCCGGTGACAGGGGTTAGCAATCAGCCCCAGCATTTT. Translated: CASSPVTGVSNQPQHF. The gene calls are TRBV19 and TRBJ1-5; the match to TRBD1 covers 8 bases. This CDR3 contains 16 residues. V was clipped by 5 bases and J by 0 bases; unmatched bases: 6. Germline lookup yields CDR1 LNHDA and CDR2 SQIVND (reference sequence). Full variable domain (remainder filled in from reference TRBV19 and TRBJ1-5): DGGITQSPKYLFRKEGQNVTLSCEQNLNHDAMYWYRQDPGQGLRLIYYSQIVNDFQKGDIAEGYSVSREKKESFPLTVTSAQKNPTAFYLCASSPVTGVSNQPQHFGDGTRLSIL.

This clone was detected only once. CDR3: CASSQGQAGSYEQYF. The CDR3 DNA is TGTGCCAGCAGCCAAGGACAGGCCGGCTCCTACGAGCAGTACTTC. The genes are TRBV7-2 and TRBJ2-7; 7 bases map to TRBD1. The CDR3 spans 15 residues. V gave up 5 bases and J gave up 0 bases; unmatched junction bases: 7. From germline, CDR1 is SGHTA and CDR2 FQGNSA.

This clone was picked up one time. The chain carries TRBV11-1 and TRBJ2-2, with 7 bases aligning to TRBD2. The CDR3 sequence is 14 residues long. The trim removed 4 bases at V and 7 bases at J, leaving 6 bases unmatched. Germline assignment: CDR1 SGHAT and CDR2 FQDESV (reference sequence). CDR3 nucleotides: TGTGCCAGCAGCTCACAGACTAGCCTCGGGGAGCTGTTTTTT. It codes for CASSSQTSLGELFF.